This T cell receptor beta chain originates from a study of cytomegalovirus exposure and HLA in healthy donors. The PCR was carried out with 60 Vbeta primers and 13 Jbeta primers. Sequencing used immunoSEQ multiplex PCR; TCRdb keeps in-frame clones, though not all of them. Among 200,000 to 300,000 clones, 84% were seen once, and the ten largest hold 1.5% to 2%. There are 14 residues in the CDR3. Losses at the gene ends were 6 bases for V and 7 bases for J; bases not matched to a gene: 9. Germline loops: CDR1 MNHEY, CDR2 SMNVEV (reference sequence). The sample comprised PBMCs. This chain uses TRBV27 with TRBJ1-2, with 9 nucleotides matching TRBD1. This clonotype was obtained from a middle-aged woman in good health and CMV-seropositive. For the CDR3, the DNA is TGTGCCAGCAGCCCCGGGACAGGGACGAGTGGCTACACCTTC. Encoded protein: CASSPGTGTSGYTF.